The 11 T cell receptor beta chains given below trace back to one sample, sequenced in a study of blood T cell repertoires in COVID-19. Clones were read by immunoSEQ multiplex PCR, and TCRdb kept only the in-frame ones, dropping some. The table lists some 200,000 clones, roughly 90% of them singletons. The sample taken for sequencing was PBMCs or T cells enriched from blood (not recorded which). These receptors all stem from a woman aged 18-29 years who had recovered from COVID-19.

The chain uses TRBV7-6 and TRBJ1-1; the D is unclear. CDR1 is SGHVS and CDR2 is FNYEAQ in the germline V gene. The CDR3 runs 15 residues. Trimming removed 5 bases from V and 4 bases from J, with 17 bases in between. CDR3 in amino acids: CASSARVSVSTEAFF. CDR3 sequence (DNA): TGTGCCAGCAGCGCCCGGGTATCGGTGAGCACTGAAGCTTTCTTT. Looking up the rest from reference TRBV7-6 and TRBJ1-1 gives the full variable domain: GAGVSQSPRYKVTKRGQDVALRCDPISGHVSLYWYRQALGQGPEFLTYFNYEAQQDKSGLPNDRFSAERPEGSISTLTIQRTEQRDSAMYRCASSARVSVSTEAFFGQGTRLTVV.

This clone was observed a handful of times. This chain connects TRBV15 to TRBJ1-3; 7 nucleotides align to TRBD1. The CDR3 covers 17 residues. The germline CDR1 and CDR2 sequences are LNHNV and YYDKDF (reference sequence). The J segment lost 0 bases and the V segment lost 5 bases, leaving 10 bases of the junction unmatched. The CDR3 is CATSGMAQGLSGNTIYF. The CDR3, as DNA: TGTGCCACCAGCGGGATGGCACAGGGGCTCTCTGGAAACACCATATATTTT. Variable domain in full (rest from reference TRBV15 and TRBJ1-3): DAMVIQNPRYQVTQFGKPVTLSCSQTLNHNVMYWYQQKSSQAPKLLFHYYDKDFNNEADTPDNFQSRRPNTSFCFLDIRSPGLGDTAMYLCATSGMAQGLSGNTIYFGEGSWLTVV.

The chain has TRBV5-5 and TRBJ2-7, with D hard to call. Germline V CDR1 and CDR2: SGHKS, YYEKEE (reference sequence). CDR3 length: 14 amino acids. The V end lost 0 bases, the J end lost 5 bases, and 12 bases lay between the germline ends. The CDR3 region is CASSLASGRDEQYF. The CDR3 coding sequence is TGTGCCAGCAGCTTGGCGAGTGGGCGCGACGAGCAGTACTTC.

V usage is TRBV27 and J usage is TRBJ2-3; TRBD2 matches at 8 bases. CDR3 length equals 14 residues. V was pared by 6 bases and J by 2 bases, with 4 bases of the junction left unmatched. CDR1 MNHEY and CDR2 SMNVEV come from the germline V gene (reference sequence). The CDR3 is CASRGGGFTDTQYF. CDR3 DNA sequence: TGTGCCAGCAGAGGCGGGGGGTTCACAGATACGCAGTATTTT.

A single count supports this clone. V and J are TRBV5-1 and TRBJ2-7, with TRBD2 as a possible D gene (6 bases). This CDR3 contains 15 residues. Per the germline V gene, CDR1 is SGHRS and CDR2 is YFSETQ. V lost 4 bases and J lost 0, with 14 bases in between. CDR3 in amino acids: CASSPGLLSSYEQYF. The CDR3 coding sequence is TGCGCCAGCAGCCCTGGACTACTCAGCTCCTACGAGCAGTACTTC.

The CDR3 DNA follows: TGTGCCACCAGCCCCCGGGTTGAGTCAGGGAATTCACCCCTCCACTTT. It specifies CATSPRVESGNSPLHF. The rearrangement links TRBV15 to TRBJ1-6, with TRBD1 as a possible D gene (5 bases). Germline CDR1 reads LNHNV; CDR2 reads YYDKDF (reference sequence). This CDR3 spans 16 amino acids. V lost 5 bases and J 7 bases, leaving 18 bases between the germline ends.

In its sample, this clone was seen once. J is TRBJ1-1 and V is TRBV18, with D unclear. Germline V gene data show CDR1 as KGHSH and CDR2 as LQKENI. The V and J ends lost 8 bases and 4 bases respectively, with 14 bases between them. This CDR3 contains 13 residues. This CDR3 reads CASREGTVTEAFF. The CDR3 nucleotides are TGTGCCAGCCGGGAGGGCACTGTCACTGAAGCTTTCTTT.

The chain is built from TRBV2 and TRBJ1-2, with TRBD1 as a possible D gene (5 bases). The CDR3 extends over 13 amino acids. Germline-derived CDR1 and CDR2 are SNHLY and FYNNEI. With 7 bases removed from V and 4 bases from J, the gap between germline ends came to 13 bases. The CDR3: CASTPTVGYGYTF. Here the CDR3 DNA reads TGTGCCAGCACCCCGACAGTGGGCTATGGCTACACCTTC. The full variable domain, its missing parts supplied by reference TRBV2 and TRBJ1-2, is EPEVTQTPSHQVTQMGQEVILRCVPISNHLYFYWYRQILGQKVEFLVSFYNNEISEKSEIFDDQFSVERPDGSNFTLKIRSTKLEDSAMYFCASTPTVGYGYTFGSGTRLTVV.

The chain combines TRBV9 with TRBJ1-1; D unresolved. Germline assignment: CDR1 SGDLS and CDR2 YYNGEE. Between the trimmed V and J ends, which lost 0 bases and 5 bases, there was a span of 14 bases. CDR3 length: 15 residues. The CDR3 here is CASSVVVGRGTEAFF. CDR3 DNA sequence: TGTGCCAGCAGCGTAGTGGTGGGCCGGGGTACTGAAGCTTTCTTT.

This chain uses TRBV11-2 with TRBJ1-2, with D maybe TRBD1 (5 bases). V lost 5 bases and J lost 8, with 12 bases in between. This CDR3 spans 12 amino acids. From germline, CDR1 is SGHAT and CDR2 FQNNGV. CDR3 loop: CASSDGGGGYTF. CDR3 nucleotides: TGTGCCAGCAGCGACGGGGGGGGAGGCTACACCTTC.

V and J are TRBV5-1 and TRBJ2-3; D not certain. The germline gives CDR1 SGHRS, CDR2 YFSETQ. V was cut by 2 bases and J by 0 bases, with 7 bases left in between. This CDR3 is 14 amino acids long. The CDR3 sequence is CASSFVQSTDTQYF. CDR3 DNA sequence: TGCGCCAGCAGCTTTGTCCAGAGCACAGATACGCAGTATTTT.